The 21 T cell receptor beta chains presented below share a single source sample, sequenced in a study of blood T cell repertoires in COVID-19. Some clones are missing from TCRdb's copy, which holds only in-frame ones; the method was immunoSEQ multiplex PCR. Of 130,000 to 150,000 clones listed, 80% to 90% are singletons. Input material: peripheral blood. These TCRs come from a woman aged 45-60 years in a cohort sampled during active or convalescent COVID-19.

The chain carries TRBV3-1 (or the pseudogene TRBV3-2) and TRBJ1-1; D is perhaps TRBD1 (6 bases). Germline loops: CDR1 LGHDT, CDR2 YNNKEL (reference sequence). The germline V and J ends were trimmed by 4 bases and 9 bases, with 15 bases remaining between them. The CDR3 has 13 amino acids. CDR3: CASSRLEGGQAFF. The DNA for the CDR3 is TGTGCCAGCAGCCGCTTGGAGGGGGGGCAAGCTTTCTTT.

This chain uses TRBV15 with TRBJ2-7; 10 positions match TRBD2. This CDR3 spans 14 amino acids. Trimming took 9 bases from V and 2 from J; bases not matched to a gene: 7. From germline, CDR1 is LNHNV and CDR2 YYDKDF (reference sequence). The DNA for the CDR3 is TGTGCCACTCAGGAGAGCGGGGGGGCCTACGAGCAGTACTTC. Its protein is CATQESGGAYEQYF.

The V and J genes are TRBV15 and TRBJ2-1; D unclear. CDR1 is LNHNV, CDR2 YYDKDF, per germline (reference sequence). This CDR3 region has 14 residues. V was cut by 1 base and J by 7 bases, with 11 bases left in between. This CDR3 is CATSRALPLNEQFF. CDR3 bases: TGTGCCACCAGCAGAGCCCTACCCCTAAATGAGCAGTTCTTC.

This clone showed up just a few times. The V call is TRBV7-8, the J call TRBJ2-2; possibly TRBD1 for D (5 bases). The V gene's germline CDR1 is SGHVS and CDR2 FQNEAQ. CDR3 length: 14 amino acids. Trimming took 5 bases from V and 2 from J, leaving 9 bases between them. This CDR3 is CASSPQGNTGELFF. CDR3 bases: TGTGCCAGCAGCCCCCAGGGAAACACCGGGGAGCTGTTTTTT.

In its sample, this clone was seen a few times. The chain employs TRBV24-1 and TRBJ2-3; 7 bases map to TRBD2. Unmatched junction bases numbered 3, after V lost 9 bases and J lost 4 bases. In germline, CDR1 is KGHDR, CDR2 SFDVKD. The CDR3 contains 12 residues. The CDR3 DNA sequence: TGTGCCACCGGGAGGGTGGCAGATACGCAGTATTTT. Translated, it gives CATGRVADTQYF.

This chain joins TRBV4-1 and TRBJ2-3, with 11 bases that match TRBD2. Germline loops: CDR1 MGHRA, CDR2 YSYEKL. The length of the CDR3 is 16 residues. Trimming cost V 3 bases and J 11 bases; bases outside gene matches: 13. The DNA for the CDR3 is TGCGCCAGCAGCCATGGCGTAGCGGGGGGGCAAGGGGGGCAGTATTTT. This translates into CASSHGVAGGQGGQYF.

This clone was recorded once. The chain couples TRBV4-3 to TRBJ2-1; tentatively, D is TRBD1 (5 bases). Per germline, CDR1 LGHNA and CDR2 YSLEER. Deletions cut 4 bases from V and 6 bases from J, with 13 bases between. The CDR3 consists of 14 residues. The CDR3 reads CASSPLTESNEQFF. CDR3 nucleotides: TGCGCCAGCAGCCCCCTGACAGAGAGCAATGAGCAGTTCTTC.

The CDR3 spells CASMGVEGSGELFF. In DNA form, the CDR3 reads TGTGCCAGCATGGGAGTAGAGGGATCCGGGGAGCTGTTTTTT. The chain is built from TRBV7-9 and TRBJ2-2; maybe TRBD2 (5 bases). Germline V gene sequence: CDR1 SEHNR, CDR2 FQNEAQ (reference sequence). The CDR3 has 14 amino acids. Trimming cost V 7 bases and J 6 bases, with 15 bases left between them.

This clone was picked up one time. The J gene is TRBJ2-7, the V gene TRBV18, with a tentative D call TRBD2 (5 bases). Germline V CDR1 and CDR2: KGHSH, LQKENI. The CDR3 is 15 residues long. V was shortened by 0 bases and J by 0 bases, with 9 bases between the two germline ends. The CDR3 region has the DNA TGTGCCAGCTCACCACCTGGCAGCGGCTCCTACGAGCAGTACTTC. This codes for CASSPPGSGSYEQYF.

The sample holds one count of this clone. J is TRBJ2-3 and V is TRBV10-2; 10 bases line up with TRBD2. Trimming cost V 2 bases and J 5 bases; bases outside gene matches: 7. The CDR3 sequence is 16 residues long. CDR1 WSHSY and CDR2 SAAADI come from the germline V gene. CDR3 coding DNA: TGCGCCAGCAGTGAGGAGCGGGGGGGCACGGGAGATACGCAGTATTTT. Amino acid sequence: CASSEERGGTGDTQYF.

This sequence joins TRBV30 and TRBJ1-1, with TRBD1 matching 9 bases. J gave up 4 bases and V 2 bases, and 2 bases lay outside the gene matches. The CDR3 loop spans 13 amino acids. CDR1 is GTSNPN, CDR2 SVGIG, per germline (reference sequence). The CDR3: CAWSRQGGTEAFF. The CDR3 DNA reads as TGTGCCTGGAGTCGACAGGGGGGCACTGAAGCTTTCTTT.

CDR3 coding DNA: TGTGCCAGCAGCCTGAAAAGTTCGGCCTACGAGCAGTACTTC. This encodes CASSLKSSAYEQYF. This sequence joins TRBV7-3 and TRBJ2-7; D is ambiguous. Germline CDR1 is SGHTA and CDR2 is FQGTGA. The V end lost 5 bases, the J end lost 2 bases, and 13 bases lay between the germline ends. This CDR3 region has 14 residues.

In DNA form, the CDR3 reads TGTGCCAGCAGCTTGGGACAGGGGACAGGAAACACCATATATTTT. The encoded protein is CASSLGQGTGNTIYF. The chain joins TRBV5-4 to TRBJ1-3; 8 bases align to TRBD1. With 0 bases clipped from V and 4 bases from J, the junction kept 3 bases outside the gene matches. CDR3 length: 15 amino acids. CDR1 and CDR2 (germline): SGHNT, YYREEE (reference sequence). The entire variable domain, with the rest obtained from reference TRBV5-4 and TRBJ1-3, is as follows: ETGVTQSPTHLIKTRGQQVTLRCSSQSGHNTVSWYQQALGQGPQFIFQYYREEENGRGNFPPRFSGLQFPNYSSELNVNALELDDSALYLCASSLGQGTGNTIYFGEGSWLTVV.

The chain is built from TRBV5-4 and TRBJ2-1, with D possibly matching TRBD1 (7 bases). CDR1 SGHNT and CDR2 YYREEE come from the germline V gene (reference sequence). Trimming left V 5 bases short and J 3 bases short, with 15 bases between. This CDR3 is 15 amino acids long. CDR3 DNA sequence: TGTGCCAGCAGTCAGGGGGGACATCTCTACAATGAGCAGTTCTTC. Translating it yields CASSQGGHLYNEQFF.

The rearrangement joins TRBV13 to TRBJ2-2, with 7 positions matching TRBD1. Trimming cost V 4 bases and J 1 base; bases outside gene matches: 3. The CDR3 length is 15 residues. Germline CDR1 and CDR2: PRHDT and FYEKMQ (reference sequence). The CDR3 DNA is TGTGCCAGCAGCTCGGGACAGAAGAACACCGGGGAGCTGTTTTTT. Residues: CASSSGQKNTGELFF.

The rearrangement uses TRBV7-9 and TRBJ1-2; 12 nucleotides match TRBD1. This CDR3 contains 15 residues. Germline V CDR1 and CDR2: SEHNR, FQNEAQ (reference sequence). J gave up 4 bases and V 5 bases, and 5 bases lay outside the gene matches. CDR3 DNA: TGTGCCAGCAGCATCGGGACAGGGGGCACCTATGGCTACACCTTC. Its protein is CASSIGTGGTYGYTF.

This clone occurred once. This chain uses TRBV4-1 with TRBJ2-7; 10 positions match TRBD1. The CDR3 extends over 15 amino acids. Germline V gene sequence: CDR1 MGHRA, CDR2 YSYEKL. Germline trimming cut 1 base from V and 5 bases from J; bases unmatched to any gene: 5. The CDR3 nucleotides are TGCGCCAGCAGCCAAGGAGACAGGGGGCGCCACGAGCAGTACTTC. Translation: CASSQGDRGRHEQYF.

The gene calls are TRBV25-1 and TRBJ1-1; D remains ambiguous. Germline V gene data show CDR1 as MGHDK and CDR2 as SYGVNS. V lost 6 bases and J 0 bases, leaving 8 bases between the germline ends. The length of the CDR3 is 13 residues. The CDR3 nucleotides are TGTGCCAGCAGCCTACAGCTGAACACTGAAGCTTTCTTT. It codes for CASSLQLNTEAFF.

The chain uses TRBV27 and TRBJ1-3, with D unclear. This CDR3 has 14 amino acids. V lost 6 bases, J lost 2 bases, and 11 bases lay in between. Germline V lookup: CDR1 MNHEY, CDR2 SMNVEV (reference sequence). The CDR3 protein is CASRSVGAGNTIYF. The CDR3 nucleotides are TGTGCCAGCAGGTCCGTCGGGGCTGGAAACACCATATATTTT.

The chain has TRBV5-4 and TRBJ2-1; D is uncertain. Trimming took off 7 bases at V and 8 bases at J, with 10 bases between the two ends. Germline CDR1 reads SGHNT; CDR2 reads YYREEE (reference sequence). The CDR3 sequence is 11 residues long. The DNA for the CDR3 is TGTGCCAGCCGCCAAAGCGATGAGCAGTTCTTC. Translating gives CASRQSDEQFF.

This sequence joins TRBV4-1 and TRBJ1-6; TRBD1 agrees at 7 bases. Trimming removed 2 bases from V and 7 bases from J; junction bases left unmatched: 11. Germline V gives CDR1 MGHRA, CDR2 YSYEKL. The CDR3 length is 17 residues. Here the CDR3 DNA reads TGCGCCAGCAGCCAACCCACCTTGGGACAGAGAAATTCACCCCTCCACTTT. Encoded protein: CASSQPTLGQRNSPLHF.